These 10 T cell receptor beta chains share one sample of origin, sequenced in a study of identifying expanded T cells in peripheral blood. The data were produced by immunoSEQ multiplex PCR, yet TCRdb's version contains in-frame clones alone and is incomplete. The sample consists of approximately 100,000 clones, around 88% of them appearing once. The sequenced material came from blood. These receptors all stem from a person aged 18-70 years in good health.

The gene calls are TRBV5-1 and TRBJ2-1, with TRBD2 matching over 10 bases. The germline V gene has CDR1 SGHRS and CDR2 YFSETQ. V was clipped by 1 base and J by 7 bases; unmatched bases: 11. The CDR3 has 17 amino acids. The CDR3 region is CASSLRVLAGGRNEQFF. The CDR3 DNA follows: TGCGCCAGCAGCTTGAGGGTGTTAGCGGGGGGTAGGAATGAGCAGTTCTTC.

This clone was observed a single time. This chain uses TRBV7-2 with TRBJ2-5; weak D call: TRBD2 (6 bases). Germline-derived CDR1 and CDR2 are SGHTA and FQGNSA. The CDR3 has 15 residues. Trimming left V 1 base short and J 5 bases short, with 14 bases between. CDR3 region: CASSLVGGNLETQYF. The CDR3, as DNA: TGTGCCAGCAGCTTAGTTGGCGGGAACCTGGAGACCCAGTACTTC.

The DNA for the CDR3 is TGCAGTGCTATTGGGGGCAATGGCTACACCTTC. Protein product: CSAIGGNGYTF. The rearrangement links TRBV20-1 to TRBJ1-2, with a weak D call TRBD1 (6 bases). The CDR3 spans 11 residues. The germline V gene encodes CDR1 DFQATT and CDR2 SNEGSKA (reference sequence). Deletions cut 4 bases from V and 6 bases from J, with 9 bases between.

V usage is TRBV29-1 and J usage is TRBJ1-1, with D perhaps TRBD1 (5 bases). V shed 1 base and J shed 0 bases, with 9 bases lying between them. The CDR3 sequence is 14 residues long. Germline CDR1 reads SQVTM; CDR2 reads ANQGSEA. CDR3 sequence: CSVEGPGMNTEAFF. Here the CDR3 DNA reads TGCAGCGTTGAAGGGCCAGGGATGAACACTGAAGCTTTCTTT.

V gene TRBV5-4 combines with J gene TRBJ2-3, with D tentatively TRBD1 (6 bases). The CDR3 is made up of 13 amino acids. Germline loops: CDR1 SGHNT, CDR2 YYREEE (reference sequence). V was clipped by 0 bases and J by 5 bases, with 7 bases between them. The CDR3 loop reads CASSLDRVDTQYF. The CDR3 DNA is TGTGCCAGCAGCTTGGACAGGGTAGATACGCAGTATTTT.

The chain combines TRBV9 with TRBJ1-2, with D maybe TRBD1 (5 bases). The CDR3 is 11 amino acids. V shed 4 bases and J shed 7 bases, with 8 bases lying between them. From germline, CDR1 is SGDLS and CDR2 YYNGEE. CDR3 region: CASSSRVGYTF. The CDR3 bases are TGTGCCAGCAGCTCCAGGGTTGGCTACACCTTC.

This rearrangement joins TRBV4-3 to TRBJ2-7; D is undetermined. Between the trimmed V and J ends, which lost 3 bases and 3 bases, there was a span of 15 bases. Germline V gives CDR1 LGHNA, CDR2 YSLEER. CDR3 size: 15 residues. DNA for the CDR3: TGCGCCAGCAGCCAGGGTCCCTCTTCGTTCTACGAGCAGTACTTC. It is translated as CASSQGPSSFYEQYF.

This clone was seen only once. The chain links TRBV29-1 to TRBJ2-7, with 7 bases that match TRBD1. V shed 1 base and J 5 bases; nucleotides not matched to a gene: 5. The CDR3 is made up of 13 amino acids. Germline CDR1 SQVTM, CDR2 ANQGSEA. CDR3: CSVEGGQQDEQYF. The CDR3 DNA sequence: TGCAGCGTTGAAGGGGGACAGCAAGACGAGCAGTACTTC.

V gene TRBV7-6 combines with J gene TRBJ2-2, with D possibly matching TRBD2 (7 bases). The CDR3 sequence is 19 residues long. Germline-derived CDR1 and CDR2 are SGHVS and FNYEAQ. V shed 5 bases and J shed 5 bases, with 27 bases lying between them. The CDR3 DNA is TGTGCCAGCAGCCCCAGGACGCGGGGGCGCGTCTTAGGGACCGGGGAGCTGTTTTTT. Translating it yields CASSPRTRGRVLGTGELFF.

The V gene is TRBV13, the J gene TRBJ2-1; 11 bases are a match to TRBD2. The CDR3 is made up of 19 amino acids. Germline assignment: CDR1 PRHDT and CDR2 FYEKMQ (reference sequence). V lost 4 bases to trimming and J lost 0 bases; unmatched junction nucleotides: 11. CDR3 coding DNA: TGTGCCAGCAGCTCCGCCCGGACTAGCGGGCAAAGCTCCTACAATGAGCAGTTCTTC. It specifies CASSSARTSGQSSYNEQFF.